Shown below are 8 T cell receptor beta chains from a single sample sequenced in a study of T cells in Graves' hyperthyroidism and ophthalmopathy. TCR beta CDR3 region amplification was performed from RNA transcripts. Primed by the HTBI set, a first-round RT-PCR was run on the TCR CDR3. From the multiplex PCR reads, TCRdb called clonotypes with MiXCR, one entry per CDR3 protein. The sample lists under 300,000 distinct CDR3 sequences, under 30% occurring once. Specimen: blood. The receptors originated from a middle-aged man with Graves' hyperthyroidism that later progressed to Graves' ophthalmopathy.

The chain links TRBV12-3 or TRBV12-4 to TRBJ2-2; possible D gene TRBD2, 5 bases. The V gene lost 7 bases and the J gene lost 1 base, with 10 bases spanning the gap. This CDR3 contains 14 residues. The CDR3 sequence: CASTLSGNTGELFF. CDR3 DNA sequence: TGTGCCAGCACCCTCAGCGGGAACACCGGGGAGCTGTTTTTT.

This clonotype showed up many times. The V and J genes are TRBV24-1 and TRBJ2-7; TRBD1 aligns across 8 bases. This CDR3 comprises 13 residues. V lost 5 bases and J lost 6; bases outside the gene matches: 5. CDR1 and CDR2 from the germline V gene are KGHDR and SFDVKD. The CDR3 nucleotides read TGTGCCACCAGTGTTACAGGGGGAATCGAGCAGTACTTC. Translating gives CATSVTGGIEQYF.

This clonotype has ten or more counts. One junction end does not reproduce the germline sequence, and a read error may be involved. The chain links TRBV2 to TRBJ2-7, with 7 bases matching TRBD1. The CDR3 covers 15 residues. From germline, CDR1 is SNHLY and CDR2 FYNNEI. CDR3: CASREDRVASYEQYF. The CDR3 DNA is TGTGCCAGCAGAGAAGACAGGGTGGCATCCTACGAGCAGTACTTC.

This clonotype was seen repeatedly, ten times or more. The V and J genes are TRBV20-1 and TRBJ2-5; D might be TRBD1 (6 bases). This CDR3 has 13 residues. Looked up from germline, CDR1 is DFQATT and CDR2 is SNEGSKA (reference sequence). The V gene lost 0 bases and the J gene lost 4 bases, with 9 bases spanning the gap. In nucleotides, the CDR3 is TGCAGTGCTAGAGATTTAGGGGGAGAGACCCAGTACTTC. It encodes CSARDLGGETQYF.

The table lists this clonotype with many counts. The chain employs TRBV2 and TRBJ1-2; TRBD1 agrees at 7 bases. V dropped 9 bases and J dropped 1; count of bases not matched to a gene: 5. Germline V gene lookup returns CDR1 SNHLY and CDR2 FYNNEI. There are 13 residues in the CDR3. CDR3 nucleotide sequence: TGTGCCAGAGGGGGCTCCCATAACTATGGCTACACCTTC. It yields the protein CARGGSHNYGYTF.

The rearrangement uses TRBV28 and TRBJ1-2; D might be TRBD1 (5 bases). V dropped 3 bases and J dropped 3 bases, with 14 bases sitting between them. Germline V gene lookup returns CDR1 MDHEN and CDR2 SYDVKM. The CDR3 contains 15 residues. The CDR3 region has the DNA TGTGCCAGCAGTTTTCTTGCGGGGGGGGACTATGGCTACACCTTC. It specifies CASSFLAGGDYGYTF.

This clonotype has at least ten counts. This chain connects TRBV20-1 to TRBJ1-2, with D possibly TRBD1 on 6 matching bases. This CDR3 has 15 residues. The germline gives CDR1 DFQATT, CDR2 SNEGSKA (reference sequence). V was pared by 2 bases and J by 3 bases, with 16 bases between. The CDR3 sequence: CSARPERQADYGYTF. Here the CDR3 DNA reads TGCAGTGCTAGACCCGAAAGACAGGCAGACTATGGCTACACCTTC.

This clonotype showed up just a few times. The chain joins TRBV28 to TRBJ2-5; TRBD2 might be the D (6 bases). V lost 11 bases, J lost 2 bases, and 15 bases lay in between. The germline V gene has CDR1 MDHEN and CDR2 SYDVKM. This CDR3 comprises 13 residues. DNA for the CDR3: TGTGCCTCCCTGTCTAGCGTACAAGAGACCCAGTACTTC. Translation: CASLSSVQETQYF. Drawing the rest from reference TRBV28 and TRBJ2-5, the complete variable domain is DVKVTQSSRYLVKRTGEKVFLECVQDMDHENMFWYRQDPGLGLRLIYFSYDVKMKEKGDIPEGYSVSREKKERFSLILESASTNQTSMYLCASLSSVQETQYFGPGTRLLVL.